A single sample is the source of the 23 T cell receptor beta chains below, sequenced in a study of beta chain features in type 1 diabetes. Since all of the isolated RNA was reverse transcribed, expressed TCRB transcripts were what got sequenced. Clones were sequenced by immunoSEQ multiplex PCR, and TCRdb holds only the in-frame ones, with some missing. The profile shows about 660,000 clones, around 15% of them singletons. These TCRs are of unknown antigen specificity. General study points: When Type 1 diabetes patients were examined, their TCRB CDR3s proved moderately but significantly shorter in all four CD4+ subsets.

Sequences were obtained from naive CD4+ T cells from blood. Receptors were obtained from a young man with type 1 diabetes.

This chain joins TRBV27 and TRBJ1-2; tentatively, D is TRBD1 (6 bases). Germline CDR1 reads MNHEY; CDR2 reads SMNVEV (reference sequence). The CDR3 has 14 residues. Trimming pared 6 bases from V and 1 base from J, leaving 12 bases between. CDR3 protein: CASRTGNVNYGYTF. CDR3 DNA: TGTGCCAGCAGAACAGGGAATGTTAACTATGGCTACACCTTC.

This clone showed up just a few times. This rearrangement joins TRBV30 to TRBJ2-3; 7 bases line up with TRBD2. The CDR3 runs to 13 residues. V lost 2 bases to trimming and J lost 4 bases; unmatched junction nucleotides: 3. The germline CDR1 and CDR2 sequences are GTSNPN and SVGIG (reference sequence). The CDR3 loop is CAWSSGVADTQYF. In DNA form, the CDR3 reads TGTGCCTGGAGTAGCGGGGTGGCAGATACGCAGTATTTT.

The rearrangement uses TRBV28 and TRBJ2-5, with D possibly called TRBD1 or TRBD2 (5 bases each). V was trimmed by 3 bases and J by 5 bases, leaving 16 bases between them. Germline V gene data show CDR1 as MDHEN and CDR2 as SYDVKM. The CDR3 loop spans 15 amino acids. The CDR3 sequence: CASSLRLGVRETQYF. CDR3 DNA: TGTGCCAGCAGTTTGCGGCTGGGGGTTCGGGAGACCCAGTACTTC.

Turning to this clone: Other nucleotide sequences from this sample produce the same CDR3. The rearrangement joins TRBV5-4 to TRBJ2-1, with TRBD2 matching 9 bases. The germline V gene has CDR1 SGHNT and CDR2 YYREEE (reference sequence). CDR3 length equals 15 residues. V lost 4 bases, J lost 4 bases, and 6 bases stayed unmatched. The chain's CDR3 is CASSLTSGSYNEQFF. The CDR3 bases are TGTGCCAGCAGCCTAACTAGCGGGTCTTACAATGAGCAGTTCTTC.

This clone has just a few counts. The V and J genes are TRBV7-2 and TRBJ2-3, with a possible D match to TRBD2 (6 bases). Germline V gene lookup returns CDR1 SGHTA and CDR2 FQGNSA. The V end was cut by 1 base, the J end by 2 bases, with 10 bases between. The length of the CDR3 is 15 residues. CDR3 region: CASSLGREPTDTQYF. The CDR3 DNA follows: TGTGCCAGCAGCTTAGGACGGGAGCCCACAGATACGCAGTATTTT.

The V gene is TRBV7-8, the J gene TRBJ1-1; 8 bases match TRBD1. V shed 5 bases, J shed 1 base, and the junction held 6 bases outside the gene matches. This CDR3 is built from 15 residues. CDR1 and CDR2 from the germline V gene are SGHVS and FQNEAQ. CDR3 nucleotide sequence: TGTGCCAGCAGCCCTCGGACAGGGTGGAACACTGAAGCTTTCTTT. It specifies CASSPRTGWNTEAFF.

This chain joins TRBV25-1 and TRBJ1-3; D gene ambiguous. CDR1 is MGHDK, CDR2 SYGVNS, per germline. Trimming removed 8 bases from V and 4 bases from J, with 9 bases in between. The CDR3 contains 12 residues. The CDR3 region is CASRKQGNTIYF. The DNA of the CDR3 is TGTGCCAGCCGTAAACAGGGAAACACCATATATTTT.

V and J are TRBV28 and TRBJ1-2; D remains unclear. The CDR3 extends over 14 amino acids. The germline V gene encodes CDR1 MDHEN and CDR2 SYDVKM. The V end lost 7 bases, the J end lost 3 bases, and 15 bases lay between the germline ends. The CDR3 DNA follows: TGTGCCAGCATCGATCTAGGGAGAGACTATGGCTACACCTTC. It yields the protein CASIDLGRDYGYTF.

This clone was counted a few times. The chain combines TRBV28 with TRBJ2-1; the D gene is possibly TRBD1 (5 bases). The CDR3 is made up of 12 amino acids. The germline CDR1 and CDR2 sequences are MDHEN and SYDVKM. Between the trimmed V and J ends, which lost 5 bases and 8 bases, there was a span of 10 bases. This CDR3 is CASSQKGHEQFF. The CDR3 region has the DNA TGTGCCAGCAGTCAGAAGGGGCATGAGCAGTTCTTC.

V and J are TRBV2 and TRBJ1-1; D perhaps matches TRBD1 (6 bases). With 11 bases removed from V and 3 bases from J, the gap between germline ends came to 16 bases. This CDR3 region has 13 residues. Germline V gene data show CDR1 as SNHLY and CDR2 as FYNNEI. For the CDR3, the DNA is TGTGCCGGCCGGACAGCGGCTGACACTGAAGCTTTCTTT. This gives the protein CAGRTAADTEAFF.

The gene calls are TRBV7-2 and TRBJ2-2; D is unresolved. Looked up from germline, CDR1 is SGHTA and CDR2 is FQGNSA. The V end was cut by 5 bases, the J end by 7 bases, with 11 bases between. The CDR3 loop spans 13 amino acids. CDR3 sequence reads: CASSPVPGGELFF. Written as DNA, the CDR3 is TGTGCCAGCAGCCCGGTTCCCGGCGGGGAGCTGTTTTTT.

About this clone itself: At one boundary the junction diverges from the germline segment, which might be a read error. The sample has other DNA sequences that encode this CDR3 too. This sequence joins TRBV7-7 and TRBJ1-1; no definite D call. The CDR3 totals 13 residues. The germline V gene encodes CDR1 SSHAT and CDR2 FNYEAQ (reference sequence). CDR3 coding DNA: TGTGCTAGCAGCTTAACGGAGAACACTGAAGCTTTCTTT. This encodes CASSLTENTEAFF.

The rearrangement links TRBV25-1 to TRBJ1-3; D unclear. The CDR3 extends over 14 amino acids. Germline V gives CDR1 MGHDK, CDR2 SYGVNS. The germline V and J ends were trimmed by 5 bases and 3 bases, with 11 bases remaining between them. The CDR3 reads CASSRGSFGNTIYF. The CDR3, as DNA: TGTGCCAGCAGTCGGGGATCCTTTGGAAACACCATATATTTT.

V and J are TRBV2 and TRBJ2-1; perhaps D is TRBD1 or TRBD2 (5 bases each). The germline V gene encodes CDR1 SNHLY and CDR2 FYNNEI. Trimming shortened V by 4 bases and J by 5 bases, and 12 bases separated the two germline ends. The CDR3 consists of 14 residues. The CDR3 reads CASSVGTVNNEQFF. The DNA of the CDR3 is TGTGCCAGCAGTGTGGGGACCGTGAACAATGAGCAGTTCTTC.

The table lists this clone with a few counts. The chain couples TRBV18 to TRBJ2-7; D remains ambiguous. Germline V CDR1 and CDR2: KGHSH, LQKENI. V was pared by 4 bases and J by 7 bases, with 11 bases between. The CDR3 runs 12 residues. The CDR3 bases are TGTGCCAGCTCACTCCTATCCCAGGAGCAGTACTTC. Protein product: CASSLLSQEQYF.

There are a few counts of this clone. The V and J genes are TRBV25-1 and TRBJ2-1; the match to TRBD1 covers 7 bases. Trimming took 8 bases from V and 3 from J; bases not matched to a gene: 10. Per germline, CDR1 MGHDK and CDR2 SYGVNS. This CDR3 is built from 15 residues. Written as DNA, the CDR3 is TGTGCCAGCTCAGGGGTCCAGGGGGACTACAATGAGCAGTTCTTC. It specifies CASSGVQGDYNEQFF.

The chain is built from TRBV19 and TRBJ1-5; the D is unclear. The CDR3 has 16 residues. Trimming took off 3 bases at V and 1 base at J, with 13 bases between the two ends. Germline V lookup: CDR1 LNHDA, CDR2 SQIVND (reference sequence). The CDR3 reads CASSIDRIKSNQPQHF. The CDR3, as DNA: TGTGCCAGTAGTATCGATAGGATAAAGAGCAATCAGCCCCAGCATTTT.

This chain uses TRBV6-5 with TRBJ1-2, with a tentative D call TRBD1 (6 bases). The ends were cut back, 2 bases at V and 7 bases at J, with 17 bases in the middle. The CDR3 spans 15 residues. The V gene's germline CDR1 is MNHEY and CDR2 SVGAGI. CDR3 amino acids: CASSYEGRTGFGYTF. The CDR3 DNA follows: TGTGCCAGCAGTTACGAGGGGCGTACAGGGTTTGGCTACACCTTC.

The V and J genes are TRBV28 and TRBJ1-5; 8 nucleotides match TRBD1. The trim removed 7 bases at V and 0 bases at J, leaving 2 bases unmatched. This CDR3 is built from 14 residues. The germline gives CDR1 MDHEN, CDR2 SYDVKM. This CDR3 reads CASTQGDSNQPQHF. The DNA of the CDR3 is TGTGCCAGCACACAGGGGGATAGCAATCAGCCCCAGCATTTT.

This rearrangement joins TRBV7-9 to TRBJ2-5, with D possibly being TRBD2 (5 bases). Germline assignment: CDR1 SEHNR and CDR2 FQNEAQ (reference sequence). The CDR3 consists of 16 residues. V lost 4 bases, J lost 1 base, and 16 bases lay in between. The CDR3 DNA follows: TGTGCCAGCAGCTCCCGGGGTCCCTCCGTCCAAGAGACCCAGTACTTC. This sequence encodes CASSSRGPSVQETQYF. The full variable domain, in which reference TRBV7-9 and TRBJ2-5 provide the parts outside the CDR3, is DTGVSQNPRHKITKRGQNVTFRCDPISEHNRLYWYRQTLGQGPEFLTYFQNEAQLEKSRLLSDRFSAERPKGSFSTLEIQRTEQGDSAMYLCASSSRGPSVQETQYFGPGTRLLVL.

V gene TRBV28 combines with J gene TRBJ1-4; perhaps TRBD1 as D (6 bases). Germline V gene lookup returns CDR1 MDHEN and CDR2 SYDVKM. CDR3 length: 12 residues. The germline V and J ends were trimmed by 6 bases and 8 bases, with 10 bases remaining between them. The CDR3 DNA reads as TGTGCCAGCAGAACCACAGGGGAAAAACTGTTTTTT. As protein: CASRTTGEKLFF.

The chain couples TRBV6-5 to TRBJ2-7; 7 bases match TRBD1. Germline lookup yields CDR1 MNHEY and CDR2 SVGAGI. The CDR3 has 13 residues. Trimming at V came to 6 bases and at J to 3 bases, leaving 5 bases not matched to a gene. The CDR3, as DNA: TGTGCCAGCAGAAAGACAGGGCACTACGAGCAGTACTTC. Translating it yields CASRKTGHYEQYF.

This clone occurred a few times. The chain is built from TRBV7-2 and TRBJ2-5; TRBD1 might be the D (5 bases). The germline CDR1 and CDR2 sequences are SGHTA and FQGNSA. The CDR3 consists of 14 residues. Trimming took 2 bases from V and 5 from J, leaving 12 bases between them. Written as DNA, the CDR3 is TGTGCCAGCAGCTTAAGGACAAGGTCTGAGACCCAGTACTTC. The encoded protein is CASSLRTRSETQYF.